These 21 T cell receptor beta chains were all obtained from the same sample, sequenced in a study of cytomegalovirus exposure and HLA in healthy donors. The PCR ran on 60 Vbeta and 13 Jbeta primers. Data came from immunoSEQ multiplex PCR; TCRdb stores just in-frame clones and leaves some out. The table lists under 200,000 clones, more than 70% of them singletons. Sequencing used PBMCs. These receptors all stem from a male donor in good health and CMV-seronegative.

This sequence joins TRBV28 and TRBJ2-6; 8 bases match TRBD1. This CDR3 is 18 amino acids long. Per the germline V gene, CDR1 is MDHEN and CDR2 is SYDVKM. V shed 6 bases, J shed 0 bases, and the junction held 10 bases outside the gene matches. CDR3 sequence: CASSIQGQGTSGANVLTF. As DNA, the CDR3 is TGTGCCAGCAGCATCCAAGGACAGGGCACCTCTGGGGCCAACGTCCTGACTTTC.

The chain joins TRBV7-9 to TRBJ1-3; no definite D call. The CDR3 has 15 amino acids. The V gene lost 2 bases and the J gene lost 0 bases, with 8 bases spanning the gap. Germline CDR1 reads SEHNR; CDR2 reads FQNEAQ (reference sequence). CDR3 in amino acids: CASSLMQVSGNTIYF. The DNA for the CDR3 is TGTGCCAGCAGCTTAATGCAGGTCTCTGGAAACACCATATATTTT.

This chain links TRBV6-1 with TRBJ1-2; possible D gene TRBD1, 5 bases. Germline assignment: CDR1 MNHNS and CDR2 SASEGT. The CDR3 is made up of 13 amino acids. The V end lost 2 bases, the J end lost 5 bases, and 9 bases lay between the germline ends. CDR3 nucleotide sequence: TGTGCCAGCAGTGAACGGCAGGGTTATGGCTACACCTTC. It is translated as CASSERQGYGYTF.

The genes are TRBV4-3 and TRBJ1-3; D is uncertain. Trimming stripped 3 bases from V and 0 bases from J, with 9 bases between. Per the germline V gene, CDR1 is LGHNA and CDR2 is YSLEER. This CDR3 has 15 residues. The CDR3 loop is CASSQLRSSGNTIYF. In DNA form, the CDR3 reads TGCGCCAGCAGCCAGTTAAGGAGCTCTGGAAACACCATATATTTT.

The J gene is TRBJ1-1, the V gene TRBV11-2, with D unclear. Germline V lookup: CDR1 SGHAT, CDR2 FQNNGV. V gave up 4 bases and J gave up 11 bases, with 17 bases separating them. The CDR3 is 13 residues long. CDR3 amino acids: CASSYDRGSEAFF. The CDR3 DNA is TGTGCCAGCAGCTATGATCGGGGAAGCGAGGCTTTCTTT.

This clone was detected only a few times. The V gene is TRBV5-1, the J gene TRBJ1-2; 7 bases line up with TRBD1. Germline CDR1 and CDR2: SGHRS and YFSETQ. J lost 4 bases, V lost 2 bases, and 5 bases had no gene match. The CDR3 covers 14 residues. As DNA, the CDR3 is TGCGCCAGCAGCTTTCACAGGGGAGGCTATGGCTACACCTTC. Its translation: CASSFHRGGYGYTF. The variable domain in full, completed from reference TRBV5-1 and TRBJ1-2, reads KAGVTQTPRYLIKTRGQQVTLSCSPISGHRSVSWYQQTPGQGLQFLFEYFSETQRNKGNFPGRFSGRQFSNSRSEMNVSTLELGDSALYLCASSFHRGGYGYTFGSGTRLTVV.

This clone turned up a few times. The chain carries TRBV18 and TRBJ1-2, with a tentative D call TRBD1 (6 bases). Trimming left V 1 base short and J 0 bases short, with 9 bases between. The germline V gene encodes CDR1 KGHSH and CDR2 LQKENI. CDR3 length: 15 residues. The CDR3 DNA follows: TGTGCCAGCTCACCACGGACAGACACTAACTATGGCTACACCTTC. It is translated as CASSPRTDTNYGYTF.

CDR3 in DNA: TGTGCCAGCAGTTCCTCCGGGGGTCTTACAGATACGCAGTATTTT. Protein: CASSSSGGLTDTQYF. The chain has TRBV27 and TRBJ2-3, with D possibly being TRBD2 (6 bases). V was trimmed by 4 bases and J by 3 bases, leaving 14 bases between them. The CDR3 totals 15 residues. Per the germline V gene, CDR1 is MNHEY and CDR2 is SMNVEV (reference sequence).

This clone was detected once. The chain joins TRBV5-4 to TRBJ2-7; 8 bases are a match to TRBD2. CDR3 size: 15 residues. Per germline, CDR1 SGHNT and CDR2 YYREEE (reference sequence). The ends lost 0 bases at V and 4 bases at J; junction bases unmatched: 6. CDR3 sequence (DNA): TGTGCCAGCAGCTTGGTGGGACTAGGACGATACGAGCAGTACTTC. Protein sequence: CASSLVGLGRYEQYF.

The chain's CDR3 is CASSATGKLATEAFF. CDR3 coding DNA: TGTGCCAGTAGTGCGACAGGTAAATTAGCCACTGAAGCTTTCTTT. The chain couples TRBV19 to TRBJ1-1; D possibly corresponds to TRBD1 (6 bases). This CDR3 contains 15 residues. The V end lost 5 bases, the J end lost 4 bases, and 17 bases lay between the germline ends. In germline, CDR1 is LNHDA, CDR2 SQIVND (reference sequence).

The count of this clone is one. This chain connects TRBV19 to TRBJ1-1; D possibly corresponds to TRBD1 (5 bases). The V gene lost 5 bases and the J gene lost 5 bases, with 18 bases spanning the gap. Germline V gives CDR1 LNHDA, CDR2 SQIVND (reference sequence). The CDR3 runs 15 residues. The CDR3 region is CASSELRVVWTEAFF. CDR3 coding DNA: TGTGCCAGTAGTGAACTCAGGGTCGTGTGGACTGAAGCTTTCTTT.

This chain links TRBV9 with TRBJ1-1, with a possible D match to TRBD1 (5 bases). This CDR3 is built from 12 residues. V dropped 4 bases and J dropped 11 bases, with 15 bases sitting between them. Per germline, CDR1 SGDLS and CDR2 YYNGEE. The CDR3: CASSSAGLEAFF. CDR3 nucleotides: TGTGCCAGCAGCTCGGCAGGGCTGGAGGCTTTCTTT.

This clone showed up just once. This chain links TRBV9 with TRBJ2-5; D possibly corresponds to TRBD1 (5 bases). The CDR3 has 15 amino acids. Trimming took 0 bases from V and 4 from J, leaving 13 bases between them. Germline V lookup: CDR1 SGDLS, CDR2 YYNGEE. The DNA for the CDR3 is TGTGCCAGCAGCGTAGCCACAGGTGGGGCAGAGACCCAGTACTTC. Its protein is CASSVATGGAETQYF.

The V and J genes are TRBV5-4 and TRBJ2-5, with 7 positions matching TRBD1. The J call could be wrong; TRBJ2-7 is a better fit for the DNA end. Germline CDR1 is SGHNT and CDR2 is YYREEE (reference sequence). This CDR3 is 13 amino acids long. This CDR3 reads CASSWTGSYEQYF. DNA for the CDR3: TGTGCCAGCAGCTGGACAGGCTCCTACGAGCAGTACTTC.

This chain connects TRBV6-1 to TRBJ2-1, with 7 bases identical to TRBD2. There are 13 residues in the CDR3. Germline V gene lookup returns CDR1 MNHNS and CDR2 SASEGT. This chain's CDR3 is CATGTGGYNEQFF. DNA of the CDR3: TGTGCAACCGGAACCGGGGGGTACAATGAGCAGTTCTTC.

V gene TRBV19 combines with J gene TRBJ2-5; no firm D call. The CDR3 consists of 14 residues. Per germline, CDR1 LNHDA and CDR2 SQIVND (reference sequence). V was clipped by 3 bases and J by 2 bases, with 10 bases between them. The CDR3: CASSIRGPQETQYF. DNA of the CDR3: TGTGCCAGTAGTATTAGAGGCCCGCAAGAGACCCAGTACTTC.

J is TRBJ1-1 and V is TRBV6-6; 10 nucleotides match TRBD1. The V gene's germline CDR1 is MNHNY and CDR2 SVGAGI (reference sequence). Trimming removed 7 bases from V and 4 bases from J; junction bases left unmatched: 12. CDR3 size: 16 residues. CDR3 sequence reads: CASKPGTGVSSTEAFF. The CDR3 DNA sequence: TGTGCCAGCAAACCCGGGACAGGGGTGTCGAGCACTGAAGCTTTCTTT.

This chain connects TRBV15 to TRBJ1-4; TRBD1 matches 7 bases. V dropped 5 bases and J dropped 2; count of bases not matched to a gene: 5. CDR1 and CDR2 (germline): LNHNV, YYDKDF (reference sequence). The CDR3 is made up of 15 amino acids. The CDR3 nucleotides read TGTGCCACCAGCCGAAGGGGGCCCACTAATGAAAAACTGTTTTTT. This sequence encodes CATSRRGPTNEKLFF. The full variable domain, in which reference TRBV15 and TRBJ1-4 provide the parts outside the CDR3, is DAMVIQNPRYQVTQFGKPVTLSCSQTLNHNVMYWYQQKSSQAPKLLFHYYDKDFNNEADTPDNFQSRRPNTSFCFLDIRSPGLGDTAMYLCATSRRGPTNEKLFFGSGTQLSVL.

This sequence joins TRBV5-1 and TRBJ1-1; 7 nucleotides agree with TRBD1. With V trimmed by 1 base and J by 0 bases, 9 bases remained unmatched. CDR1 is SGHRS and CDR2 is YFSETQ in the germline V gene. CDR3 length equals 17 residues. CDR3 nucleotides: TGCGCCAGCAGCTTGCAGGGACAGCGAGTTATGAACACTGAAGCTTTCTTT. Amino acid sequence: CASSLQGQRVMNTEAFF.

This chain uses TRBV7-3 with TRBJ2-3, with 12 bases that match TRBD2. CDR1 SGHTA and CDR2 FQGTGA come from the germline V gene. The CDR3 has 15 residues. Trimming cost V 4 bases and J 6 bases; bases outside gene matches: 5. The CDR3 region is CASSSRTSGTDTQYF. CDR3 bases: TGTGCCAGCAGCTCCAGGACTAGCGGGACTGATACGCAGTATTTT. The full variable domain, its missing parts supplied by reference TRBV7-3 and TRBJ2-3, is GAGVSQTPSNKVTEKGKYVELRCDPISGHTALYWYRQSLGQGPEFLIYFQGTGAADDSGLPNDRFFAVRPEGSVSTLKIQRTERGDSAVYLCASSSRTSGTDTQYFGPGTRLTVL.

The V call is TRBV7-9, the J call TRBJ1-2, with TRBD1 as a possible D gene (5 bases). There are 14 residues in the CDR3. Trimming removed 0 bases from V and 3 bases from J, with 8 bases in between. Germline V lookup: CDR1 SEHNR, CDR2 FQNEAQ (reference sequence). The chain's CDR3 is CASSLAQAHYGYTF. DNA of the CDR3: TGTGCCAGCAGCTTAGCACAGGCCCACTATGGCTACACCTTC.